This T cell receptor (beta chain) was identified in a study of T cell responses to AZD1222 COVID-19 vaccine. The study's findings and limits: Donors in the cohort were predominantly white British and more often female, and clonal diversity was possibly underestimated. Targeting of unmutated variant regions was reportedly seen in nearly half of spike-specific TCRs. Along spike, vaccine-associated CD4 TCRs were found throughout, with dominance at 160-218 and 743-854.

This clone was recorded only once. No antigen is known for it. Produced via immunoSEQ multiplex PCR; TCRdb's table is partial and in-frame only. The sample contains more than 110,000 clones, about nine tenths of which appear only once. The clonotype comes from an adult who received the AZD1222 COVID-19 vaccine. Sequenced here: peripheral blood, sampled 28 days after the second AZD1222 dose.

The CDR3 spells CANGQGASSGPQHF. The CDR3 DNA follows: TGTGCCAACGGACAGGGGGCGTCCTCGGGGCCCCAGCATTTT. The chain carries TRBV2 and TRBJ1-5; 11 bases fit TRBD1. Germline V lookup: CDR1 SNHLY, CDR2 FYNNEI. The CDR3 covers 14 residues. V was clipped by 10 bases and J by 9 bases; unmatched bases: 11.